There are a few counts of the clone carrying this T cell receptor beta chain. What it binds is unknown. CDR3 length: 13 residues. Germline V CDR1 and CDR2: SGHDT, YYEEEE. V dropped 4 bases and J dropped 8 bases, with 12 bases sitting between them. The sample comes from a study of vaccination effects on CD4 cells after COVID-19. Study results and limitations: Relatively few convalescent patients took part in the study, which had no early post-infection timepoints.

Clones were sequenced by immunoSEQ multiplex PCR, and TCRdb holds only the in-frame ones, with some missing. In the table there are tens of thousands of clones, around 70% of which are singletons. Expansion of antigen-specific CD4+ T cells with viral peptide pools was carried out by the ViraFEST assay before sequencing. Following a roughly 10-day culture, CD4+ T cells were purified. Subjects were given two BNT162b2 or mRNA-1273 vaccine doses. Every well housed two million PBMC, which grew in culture alongside about 9.9 IU/ml IL-2 and 10 ug/ml peptides. This clonotype was sampled from a human donor who received a COVID-19 vaccine. Sequences were derived from CD4+ T cells from PBMCs cultured with HCoV-229E spike peptides, sampled after COVID-19 vaccination. The V and J genes are TRBV5-6 and TRBJ1-4, with D perhaps TRBD1 (5 bases). The CDR3 region is CASSARVSEKLFF. The CDR3 region has the DNA TGTGCCAGCAGCGCCAGGGTTTCGGAAAAACTGTTTTTT.